A selection of T cell receptor beta chains follows, all from one sample in a study of graft-versus-host responses after intestinal transplantation. Profiled with immunoSEQ multiplex PCR; TCRdb holds only in-frame clones, not every one. The sample yields around 130,000 clones, around 94% seen once. These receptors lack a known antigen. The sample here was unstimulated CD4+ T cells sorted from spleen or lymph node cells, taken before intestinal transplant. These receptor sequences come from a human donor who received an intestinal transplant. CDR3s include the opening cysteine and the closing phenylalanine or tryptophan. Fields, in order: J gene, V gene, CDR3 protein.

TRBJ1-2	TRBV27	CASRNLGEGQSGYTF
TRBJ2-3	TRBV7-8	CASSLVGGFTDTQYF
TRBJ1-1	TRBV6-1	CASSGRYAGSTEAFF
TRBJ2-1	TRBV5-6	CASSWGLSIDNEQFF
TRBJ1-2	TRBV6-1	CASSEAGLHYGYTF
TRBJ2-7	TRBV11-2	CASSLGQPYEQYF
TRBJ2-2	TRBV5-1	CASSLVHSRNTGELFF
TRBJ2-7	TRBV7-9	CASSLTPGGYEQYF
TRBJ2-1	TRBV5-6	CASSLVGGGNEQFF
TRBJ2-7	TRBV11-2	CASSSAGGNYEQYF
TRBJ2-3	TRBV10-2	CASSATDTQYF
TRBJ1-6	TRBV2	CASSSNSPLHF
TRBJ2-2	TRBV27	CASSFSYGGELFF
TRBJ2-5	TRBV2	CASGGPTVWSQYF
TRBJ2-3	TRBV4-2	CASSQEEGSGGARDTQYF
TRBJ2-3	TRBV5-1	CASSLASQTDTQYF
TRBJ2-7	TRBV5-5	CASSLADREFYEQYF
TRBJ1-2	TRBV7-9	CASSLQSNYGYTF
TRBJ1-2	TRBV19	CASSYGQGRVYGYTF
TRBJ2-7	TRBV18	CATRESSYEQYF
TRBJ2-1	TRBV5-1	CASKTGGQNEQFF
TRBJ2-7	TRBV6-1	CASGSGHGSTYEQYF
TRBJ2-2	TRBV11-3	CASSRRPTAGELFF
TRBJ1-6	TRBV6-1	CASSRHGTNSPLHF
TRBJ1-1	TRBV18	CASSPPGRQNTEAFF
TRBJ1-1	TRBV10-3	CAISEFGQPNTEAFF
TRBJ1-2	TRBV15	CATSRDDRPGRGYTF
TRBJ2-7	TRBV7-8	CASSLGRWGLAYEQYF
TRBJ2-1	TRBV6-5	CASSVGIRREQFF
TRBJ1-1	TRBV7-2	CASSLRQGNTEAFF
TRBJ2-1	TRBV7-8	CASSLDRGTYNEQFF
TRBJ1-2	TRBV7-8	CASRAGEGGYTF
TRBJ1-2	TRBV11-1	CASSAGQGLNYGYTF
TRBJ1-2	TRBV19	CASNRGYGYTF
TRBJ1-1	TRBV6-5	CASSYPGGGTEAFF
TRBJ2-5	TRBV18	CASSLRETQYF
TRBJ1-1	TRBV5-1	CASSAGTGSNTEAFF
TRBJ2-1	TRBV6-5	CASSYSGGIRFF
TRBJ2-5	TRBV27	CASSSRTSGGAEETQYF
TRBJ2-2	TRBV4-2	CASSRTGQGAAGGEPFF
TRBJ1-1	TRBV2	CASSTIGQGEAFF
NA	TRBV10-3	CAISAHYEQYF
TRBJ2-7	TRBV15	CATSRDLGGIYEQYF
TRBJ1-1	TRBV15	CATSSRTAREAFF
TRBJ1-6	TRBV10-3	CAISMVKGSSYNSPLHF
TRBJ1-6	TRBV25-1	CASRTGVTSPLHF
TRBJ2-4	TRBV4-1	CASSPWASGGVNIQYF
TRBJ2-1	TRBV5-1	CASSPRGNTYNEQFF
TRBJ2-2	TRBV5-1	CASSLVAGTNTGELFF
TRBJ1-1	TRBV5-6	CASSLWGEAFF